The 32 T cell receptor beta chains below were found in one sample sequenced in a study of cytomegalovirus exposure and HLA in healthy donors (dated by TCRdb to about 2017). The method behind the library was the immunoSEQ multiplex PCR assay. A mixture of 60 forward primers for TCR Vbeta segments and 13 reverse primers for TCR Jbeta segments was used in the multiplex PCR. Drawn from immuneACCESS, this table holds only the in-frame rearrangements with V and J called that TCRdb kept. Clones are partly lost; checked studies trace under half to an unresolved V gene and leave the rest unexplained. The sample data list about 120,000 clones, and about 83% of these were observed just once. The ten largest clones take up roughly 3.1% of the sample. Material for sequencing was PBMCs. These receptors all come from a man aged 25 to 40 in good health and CMV-seronegative.

The gene calls are TRBV9 and TRBJ2-2, with 7 bases fitting TRBD2. This CDR3 contains 17 residues. J was trimmed by 2 bases and V by 4 bases; bases with no gene match: 11. Germline V gene sequence: CDR1 SGDLS, CDR2 YYNGEE. CDR3 DNA: TGTGCCAGCAGCATTTTCGGGCTAGCGGCAAACACCGGGGAGCTGTTTTTT. This codes for CASSIFGLAANTGELFF.

V usage is TRBV18 and J usage is TRBJ2-5; D remains unclear. Germline lookup yields CDR1 KGHSH and CDR2 LQKENI. Trimming cost V 0 bases and J 7 bases, with 12 bases left between them. CDR3 length equals 14 residues. The CDR3, as DNA: TGTGCCAGCTCACCACCCCTGGAGTTTGGGACCCAGTACTTC. Residues: CASSPPLEFGTQYF.

This clone was seen a handful of times. The chain recombines TRBV13 with TRBJ2-1; 8 positions agree with TRBD1. With V trimmed by 6 bases and J by 6 bases, 10 bases remained unmatched. Germline V gives CDR1 PRHDT, CDR2 FYEKMQ (reference sequence). The CDR3 totals 15 residues. Here the CDR3 reads CASRTRQGLGNEQFF. CDR3 nucleotide sequence: TGTGCCAGCAGGACCAGACAGGGGCTGGGCAATGAGCAGTTCTTC.

In the case of this clone: At one end the junction does not follow the germline gene, possibly because of a read error. The chain joins TRBV28 to TRBJ2-7; the D is unclear. The CDR3 is 13 residues long. From germline, CDR1 is MDHEN and CDR2 SYDVKM. This CDR3 is CASSLQVPSYPNF. The CDR3 region has the DNA TGTGCCAGCAGTTTACAGGTCCCCTCGTATCCGAACTTC.

The genes are TRBV2 and TRBJ1-5, with D possibly being TRBD1 (6 bases). With 6 bases removed from V and 2 bases from J, the gap between germline ends came to 26 bases. Germline-derived CDR1 and CDR2 are SNHLY and FYNNEI. This CDR3 comprises 19 residues. The chain's CDR3 is CASRAEGGDWRVGNQPQHF. The CDR3 bases are TGTGCCAGCAGGGCCGAAGGGGGGGATTGGAGGGTGGGCAATCAGCCCCAGCATTTT.

The V and J genes are TRBV4-3 and TRBJ2-7; D is undetermined. The CDR3 sequence is 14 residues long. Germline lookup yields CDR1 LGHNA and CDR2 YSLEER. The V gene lost 0 bases and the J gene lost 7 bases, with 13 bases spanning the gap. The CDR3, as DNA: TGCGCCAGCAGCCAAGAACACAGTACGGTTGAGCAGTACTTC. Protein product: CASSQEHSTVEQYF.

The table lists this clone with a few counts. A read error is likely, as this CDR3 ends without the conserved phenylalanine or tryptophan. The gene calls are TRBV18 and TRBJ1-1; D possibly corresponds to TRBD1 (6 bases). The ends were cut back, 8 bases at V and 4 bases at J, with 14 bases in the middle. The CDR3 covers 13 residues. Per the germline V gene, CDR1 is KGHSH and CDR2 is LQKENI. CDR3 coding DNA: TGTGCCAGCGACGGGGGGGCGGGCACTGAAGCTTTCCTT. Translating it yields CASDGGAGTEAFL.

As to this clone: Germline and junction disagree at one end, which may indicate a read error. The rearrangement uses TRBV4-3 and TRBJ2-1; D is ambiguous. CDR1 is LGHNA, CDR2 YSLEER, per germline. The CDR3 is made up of 16 amino acids. The chain's CDR3 is CTSSQSPAIASNEQFF. The CDR3 region has the DNA TGCACCAGCAGCCAATCCCCAGCGATAGCCAGTAATGAGCAGTTCTTC.

The rearrangement joins TRBV7-9 to TRBJ2-3; 8 bases are shared with TRBD1. Trimming removed 6 bases from V and 0 bases from J; junction bases left unmatched: 8. CDR3 size: 16 residues. Germline values: CDR1 SEHNR, CDR2 FQNEAQ (reference sequence). Here the CDR3 reads CASRPWTGISTDTQYF. As DNA, the CDR3 is TGTGCCAGCAGACCTTGGACAGGGATAAGCACAGATACGCAGTATTTT.

The chain has TRBV19 and TRBJ2-3; 14 bases are a match to TRBD2. Germline V gene data show CDR1 as LNHDA and CDR2 as SQIVND (reference sequence). There are 18 residues in the CDR3. J gave up 5 bases and V 3 bases, and 10 bases lay outside the gene matches. As DNA, the CDR3 is TGTGCCAGTAGTATTCGACCTATGACTAGCGGGGGGGGAGATACGCAGTATTTT. Its translation: CASSIRPMTSGGGDTQYF.

The rearrangement joins TRBV11-2 to TRBJ2-2; D gene uncertain. Germline CDR1 and CDR2: SGHAT and FQNNGV. CDR3 length: 15 residues. V was trimmed by 0 bases and J by 4 bases, leaving 9 bases between them. The DNA of the CDR3 is TGTGCCAGCAGCTTAGACCACCGAGGCACCGGGGAGCTGTTTTTT. Its translation: CASSLDHRGTGELFF.

The rearrangement uses TRBV27 and TRBJ1-6; no clear D gene. The CDR3 loop spans 18 amino acids. The V and J ends lost 0 bases and 0 bases respectively, with 12 bases between them. Germline V gives CDR1 MNHEY, CDR2 SMNVEV (reference sequence). The CDR3 loop is CASSLSGPMSSYNSPLHF. For the CDR3, the DNA is TGTGCCAGCAGTTTATCGGGCCCGATGAGCTCCTATAATTCACCCCTCCACTTT.

This chain links TRBV5-4 with TRBJ2-2; D is ambiguous. V lost 2 bases to trimming and J lost 6 bases, with 14 bases between them. The CDR3 is made up of 15 amino acids. Germline V gives CDR1 SGHNT, CDR2 YYREEE (reference sequence). CDR3 DNA sequence: TGTGCCAGCAGCTTCCCAACTGCGGCGGCCGGGGAGCTGTTTTTT. Translating gives CASSFPTAAAGELFF. Drawing the rest from reference TRBV5-4 and TRBJ2-2, the complete variable domain is ETGVTQSPTHLIKTRGQQVTLRCSSQSGHNTVSWYQQALGQGPQFIFQYYREEENGRGNFPPRFSGLQFPNYSSELNVNALELDDSALYLCASSFPTAAAGELFFGEGSRLTVL.

The V call is TRBV19, the J call TRBJ1-2; 10 nucleotides agree with TRBD1. CDR1 and CDR2 from the germline V gene are LNHDA and SQIVND (reference sequence). There are 15 residues in the CDR3. V was clipped by 4 bases and J by 6 bases; unmatched bases: 8. The CDR3 nucleotides read TGTGCCAGTAGTACGGGACAGGGGAGGACCCATGGCTACACCTTC. Amino acids: CASSTGQGRTHGYTF.

J is TRBJ2-3 and V is TRBV7-6, with a tentative D call TRBD1 (6 bases). The germline gives CDR1 SGHVS, CDR2 FNYEAQ. This CDR3 has 15 residues. Trimming left V 3 bases short and J 0 bases short, with 10 bases between. The CDR3 bases are TGTGCCAGCAGCTTCCAGGGGCCTAGCACAGATACGCAGTATTTT. Amino acid sequence: CASSFQGPSTDTQYF. Variable domain in full (rest from reference TRBV7-6 and TRBJ2-3): GAGVSQSPRYKVTKRGQDVALRCDPISGHVSLYWYRQALGQGPEFLTYFNYEAQQDKSGLPNDRFSAERPEGSISTLTIQRTEQRDSAMYRCASSFQGPSTDTQYFGPGTRLTVL.

The J gene is TRBJ1-2, the V gene TRBV28, with D unresolved. Looked up from germline, CDR1 is MDHEN and CDR2 is SYDVKM. The CDR3 totals 13 residues. Trimming left V 6 bases short and J 4 bases short, with 12 bases between. This CDR3 reads CASSRTEGYGYTF. In DNA, the CDR3 is TGTGCCAGCAGCCGAACAGAGGGCTATGGCTACACCTTC.

J is TRBJ1-2 and V is TRBV30, with D perhaps TRBD1 (5 bases). This CDR3 is 13 amino acids long. In germline, CDR1 is GTSNPN, CDR2 SVGIG (reference sequence). Trimming took 1 base from V and 4 from J, leaving 10 bases between them. CDR3 coding DNA: TGTGCCTGGAGTGCATCAGGGTCCTATGGCTACACCTTC. Amino acid sequence: CAWSASGSYGYTF. Based on the CDR3 plus reference TRBV30 and TRBJ1-2, the full variable domain is SQTIHQWPATLVQPVGSPLSLECTVEGTSNPNLYWYRQAAGRGLQLLFYSVGIGQISSEVPQNLSASRPQDRQFILSSKKLLLSDSGFYLCAWSASGSYGYTFGSGTRLTVV.

The V and J genes are TRBV19 and TRBJ1-1; 8 bases fit TRBD1. CDR1 is LNHDA, CDR2 SQIVND, per germline (reference sequence). The CDR3 consists of 14 residues. V gave up 4 bases and J gave up 4 bases; unmatched junction bases: 5. This chain's CDR3 is CASSTGQGGTEAFF. The CDR3 DNA follows: TGTGCCAGTAGTACAGGACAGGGAGGCACTGAAGCTTTCTTT. The whole variable domain, filled in from reference TRBV19 and TRBJ1-1, reads DGGITQSPKYLFRKEGQNVTLSCEQNLNHDAMYWYRQDPGQGLRLIYYSQIVNDFQKGDIAEGYSVSREKKESFPLTVTSAQKNPTAFYLCASSTGQGGTEAFFGQGTRLTVV.

The V call is TRBV28, the J call TRBJ1-6; the D gene is possibly TRBD1 (5 bases). Germline V gene sequence: CDR1 MDHEN, CDR2 SYDVKM. V dropped 3 bases and J dropped 6 bases, with 12 bases sitting between them. The CDR3 runs to 15 residues. The CDR3 region is CASSLAGGPNSPLHF. The CDR3 region has the DNA TGTGCCAGCAGTTTGGCCGGGGGTCCTAATTCACCCCTCCACTTT.

This rearrangement joins TRBV27 to TRBJ2-1; 10 bases line up with TRBD1. V trimming: 6 bases; J trimming: 10 bases; junction bases outside the gene matches: 12. The germline V gene has CDR1 MNHEY and CDR2 SMNVEV (reference sequence). This CDR3 is 15 amino acids long. The CDR3 sequence is CASSIGQGVAREQFF. CDR3 DNA sequence: TGTGCCAGCAGCATAGGACAGGGGGTGGCCAGGGAGCAGTTCTTC.

The chain is built from TRBV5-1 and TRBJ1-2; 10 bases are shared with TRBD1. The CDR3 has 17 amino acids. CDR1 is SGHRS, CDR2 YFSETQ, per germline. The V segment lost 4 bases and the J segment 3 bases; nucleotides outside the gene matches: 12. The CDR3 loop is CASSPSLTGGLYYGYTF. CDR3 bases: TGCGCCAGCAGCCCATCCCTGACAGGGGGCCTATACTATGGCTACACCTTC.

V gene TRBV5-1 combines with J gene TRBJ1-3; D not certain. The V end lost 4 bases, the J end lost 0 bases, and 14 bases lay between the germline ends. Germline assignment: CDR1 SGHRS and CDR2 YFSETQ. There are 16 residues in the CDR3. The CDR3 region is CASSPGGSSSGNTIYF. The CDR3 nucleotides are TGCGCCAGCAGCCCGGGAGGGTCTAGCTCTGGAAACACCATATATTTT. Looking up the rest from reference TRBV5-1 and TRBJ1-3 gives the full variable domain: KAGVTQTPRYLIKTRGQQVTLSCSPISGHRSVSWYQQTPGQGLQFLFEYFSETQRNKGNFPGRFSGRQFSNSRSEMNVSTLELGDSALYLCASSPGGSSSGNTIYFGEGSWLTVV.

The rearrangement links TRBV5-1 to TRBJ1-1; 11 nucleotides match TRBD1. Looked up from germline, CDR1 is SGHRS and CDR2 is YFSETQ. The CDR3 is 13 residues long. The V gene end was trimmed by 4 bases and the J gene end by 4 bases; junction bases not matched to a gene: 0. The CDR3 here is CASSGTGGTEAFF. The CDR3, as DNA: TGCGCCAGCAGCGGGACAGGGGGCACTGAAGCTTTCTTT.

This chain uses TRBV4-2 with TRBJ2-4; D perhaps matches TRBD1 (6 bases). Germline V lookup: CDR1 LGHNA, CDR2 YNFKEQ. The V end was cut by 5 bases, the J end by 0 bases, with 14 bases between. The CDR3 extends over 16 amino acids. CDR3 residues: CASSVGGALAKNIQYF. As DNA, the CDR3 is TGTGCCAGCAGCGTAGGGGGAGCCCTAGCCAAAAACATTCAGTACTTC.

This sequence joins TRBV4-3 and TRBJ1-2, with D hard to call. The germline V gene encodes CDR1 LGHNA and CDR2 YSLEER. V was shortened by 5 bases and J by 14 bases, with 21 bases between the two germline ends. The CDR3 covers 13 residues. The CDR3 reads CASSYRSGVGRTF. CDR3 bases: TGCGCCAGCAGCTATCGGTCCGGGGTTGGCAGAACCTTC.

J is TRBJ1-4 and V is TRBV2; TRBD1 is a possible D gene (6 bases). The V end lost 0 bases, the J end lost 7 bases, and 12 bases lay between the germline ends. The CDR3 spans 15 residues. The V gene's germline CDR1 is SNHLY and CDR2 FYNNEI. CDR3 protein: CASSEAVGGGEKLFF. The CDR3 nucleotides are TGTGCCAGCAGTGAAGCGGTGGGAGGGGGTGAAAAACTGTTTTTT.

The chain carries TRBV12-5 and TRBJ1-1; 7 bases match TRBD1. CDR1 and CDR2 from the germline V gene are LGHNT and FRNRAP. The V and J ends lost 7 bases and 0 bases, in that order; junction bases with no gene match: 5. The CDR3 sequence is 14 residues long. CDR3 sequence: CASARDSMNTEAFF. The CDR3 DNA sequence: TGTGCTAGTGCTCGGGACAGCATGAACACTGAAGCTTTCTTT.

In nucleotides, the CDR3 is TGTGCCAGCAGTTTGCGGGGGGCTGGAAACACCATATATTTT. Protein product: CASSLRGAGNTIYF. The rearrangement joins TRBV27 to TRBJ1-3; perhaps TRBD1 as D (5 bases). The V and J ends lost 3 bases and 2 bases respectively, with 8 bases between them. The CDR3 runs 14 residues. Germline CDR1 reads MNHEY; CDR2 reads SMNVEV (reference sequence).

The chain is built from TRBV18 and TRBJ2-2; 9 nucleotides match TRBD1. Trimming removed 6 bases from V and 6 bases from J; junction bases left unmatched: 11. CDR1 is KGHSH, CDR2 LQKENI, per germline. CDR3 length: 16 amino acids. The CDR3 coding sequence is TGTGCCAGCTCCACTTTGCGGGACAGGGCTTCCGGGGAGCTGTTTTTT. Its translation: CASSTLRDRASGELFF. Variable domain in full (rest from reference TRBV18 and TRBJ2-2): NAGVMQNPRHLVRRRGQEARLRCSPMKGHSHVYWYRQLPEEGLKFMVYLQKENIIDESGMPKERFSAEFPKEGPSILRIQQVVRGDSAAYFCASSTLRDRASGELFFGEGSRLTVL.

This clone turned up a few times. This sequence joins TRBV6-1 and TRBJ2-7; D uncertain. CDR3 length equals 11 residues. CDR1 is MNHNS and CDR2 is SASEGT in the germline V gene. The V end was cut by 4 bases, the J end by 3 bases, with 4 bases between. The CDR3 region has the DNA TGTGCCAGCAGTGTATTCTACGAGCAGTACTTC. Translating gives CASSVFYEQYF.

The chain combines TRBV28 with TRBJ2-5; D possibly corresponds to TRBD1 (6 bases). The CDR3 consists of 15 residues. Looked up from germline, CDR1 is MDHEN and CDR2 is SYDVKM. V was cut by 3 bases and J by 2 bases, with 13 bases left in between. Written as DNA, the CDR3 is TGTGCCAGCAGTTTCCCCCGGGACATACAAGAGACCCAGTACTTC. The encoded protein is CASSFPRDIQETQYF.

V is TRBV5-1 and J is TRBJ1-2; D is uncertain. Trimming stripped 7 bases from V and 11 bases from J, with 18 bases between. The germline V gene has CDR1 SGHRS and CDR2 YFSETQ. The CDR3 loop spans 12 amino acids. CDR3 amino acids: CASGKDGKKYTF. In DNA, the CDR3 is TGCGCCAGCGGAAAGGACGGGAAAAAGTACACCTTC.